The 25 T cell receptor beta chains in this list originate from one sample, sequenced in a study of T cell repertoires in cytomegalovirus infection. One entry per CDR3 protein results from TCRdb running MiXCR on the reads. The sample yields about a million distinct CDR3 sequences, less than 40% seen once. These TCRs' antigens remain unknown. Sequences were derived from cultured CD8+ T cells from PBMCs, sampled from culture after CMV antigen stimulation. These receptors originate from a human donor in good health (CMV status not recorded). Some clones in this sample may be carry-over from other donors' samples.

The J gene is TRBJ1-1, the V gene TRBV20-1, with 7 positions matching TRBD1. CDR1 is DFQATT and CDR2 is SNEGSKA in the germline V gene (reference sequence). The V segment lost 7 bases and the J segment 3 bases; nucleotides outside the gene matches: 8. This CDR3 region has 13 residues. CDR3 sequence (DNA): TGCAGTGTCTTGACAGGGAAGGACACTGAAGCTTTCTTT. This translates into CSVLTGKDTEAFF.

The CDR3 bases are TGTGCCAGCAGTTACGGGGTTCTGGCGGGGGGCCAGGAGACCCAGTACTTC. The encoded protein is CASSYGVLAGGQETQYF. The gene calls are TRBV6-6 and TRBJ2-5; 8 bases fit TRBD2. The J segment lost 5 bases and the V segment lost 2 bases, leaving 13 bases of the junction unmatched. The CDR3 is 17 amino acids. CDR1 and CDR2 (germline): MNHNY, SVGAGI (reference sequence).

This clonotype came up a few times. This sequence joins TRBV2 and TRBJ2-6, with 9 positions matching TRBD2. The length of the CDR3 is 18 residues. Germline V lookup: CDR1 SNHLY, CDR2 FYNNEI. V gave up 1 base and J gave up 2 bases; unmatched junction bases: 6. In DNA form, the CDR3 reads TGTGCCAGCAGTGAAGTCTGGCGGGGGGGCACTGGGGCCAACGTCCTGACTTTC. Its protein is CASSEVWRGGTGANVLTF.

The chain uses TRBV27 and TRBJ2-7, with D possibly matching TRBD1 (6 bases). The ends were cut back, 5 bases at V and 3 bases at J, with 11 bases in the middle. This CDR3 is built from 13 residues. Per germline, CDR1 MNHEY and CDR2 SMNVEV (reference sequence). The CDR3 spells CASSQTGLYEQYF. CDR3 bases: TGTGCCAGCAGTCAGACAGGCCTCTACGAGCAGTACTTC.

The table lists this clonotype with a few counts. The chain links TRBV7-8 to TRBJ2-2; possibly TRBD1 or TRBD2 for D (5 bases each). This CDR3 has 13 residues. Germline assignment: CDR1 SGHVS and CDR2 FQNEAQ. V lost 6 bases, J lost 14 bases, and 19 bases lay in between. CDR3 amino acids: CASRAGTGLLLFF. The CDR3 nucleotides read TGTGCCAGCAGGGCCGGGACGGGTCTTCTACTGTTTTTT.

J is TRBJ2-7 and V is TRBV7-4; 10 nucleotides agree with TRBD1. CDR3 length: 15 residues. Germline values: CDR1 SGHVT, CDR2 SQSDAQ. After removal of 5 bases from V and 0 bases from J, the junction contained 4 bases not matched to a gene. As DNA, the CDR3 is TGTGCCAGCAGCAACCGGGACAGGGGCTCCTACGAGCAGTACGTC. Encoded protein: CASSNRDRGSYEQYV.

This clonotype was observed a few times. The chain employs TRBV7-9 and TRBJ2-3; TRBD2 aligns across 8 bases. Unmatched junction bases numbered 9, after V lost 5 bases and J lost 2 bases. Per the germline V gene, CDR1 is SEHNR and CDR2 is FQNEAQ (reference sequence). CDR3 size: 16 residues. CDR3: CASSTKTSEDTDTQYF. The CDR3 coding sequence is TGTGCCAGCAGCACAAAGACTAGCGAAGACACAGATACGCAGTATTTT.

Regarding this clonotype: Its ends do not fully match the called genes, so a read error is possible. The J gene is TRBJ1-5, the V gene TRBV12-3 or TRBV12-4; D uncertain. The CDR3 is 15 amino acids. CDR3 protein: CASGLFIDKFKAQHF. The CDR3 coding sequence is TGTGCCAGCGGTTTATTCATAGACAAGTTCAAGGCCCAGCATTTT.

V usage is TRBV5-1 and J usage is TRBJ1-1; D not resolved. V lost 6 bases and J 0 bases, leaving 9 bases between the germline ends. CDR3 length: 13 amino acids. Germline V lookup: CDR1 SGHRS, CDR2 YFSETQ. The chain's CDR3 is CASTMDMNTEAFF. In nucleotides, the CDR3 is TGCGCCAGCACGATGGATATGAACACTGAAGCTTTCTTT.

As to this clonotype: A much larger clonotype is one base distant, so this may be a read error. The chain links TRBV6-2 or TRBV6-3 to TRBJ1-1; D gene unclear. This CDR3 is 12 amino acids long. From germline, CDR1 is MNHEY and CDR2 SVGEGT. This CDR3 reads CVSSYSLTEAFF. The CDR3 DNA is TGTGTCAGCAGTTACTCCCTAACTGAAGCTTTCTTT.

The chain has TRBV6-6 and TRBJ2-5; 13 nucleotides line up with TRBD2. CDR3 length: 16 residues. Germline V gene data show CDR1 as MNHNY and CDR2 as SVGAGI (reference sequence). Trimming at V came to 6 bases and at J to 4 bases, leaving 8 bases not matched to a gene. The CDR3 sequence is CASRGLAGVGGETQYF. The CDR3 DNA follows: TGTGCCAGCAGAGGACTAGCGGGGGTAGGGGGAGAGACCCAGTACTTC.

The chain couples TRBV11-1 to TRBJ2-1; 16 positions match TRBD2. The germline gives CDR1 SGHAT, CDR2 FQDESV (reference sequence). V lost 5 bases to trimming and J lost 0 bases; unmatched junction nucleotides: 13. This CDR3 is built from 21 residues. The CDR3 spells CASSHTNSGLAGGSSYNEQFF. CDR3 sequence (DNA): TGTGCCAGCAGCCATACCAATTCGGGACTAGCGGGGGGGAGCTCCTACAATGAGCAGTTCTTC.

This clonotype came up a few times. This chain joins TRBV27 and TRBJ2-7, with 8 bases fitting TRBD2. The germline CDR1 and CDR2 sequences are MNHEY and SMNVEV (reference sequence). V dropped 5 bases and J dropped 5; count of bases not matched to a gene: 11. CDR3 length equals 15 residues. The CDR3 here is CASSPLGSGAHEQYF. The CDR3 coding sequence is TGTGCCAGCAGTCCCCTGGGTAGCGGGGCCCACGAGCAGTACTTC.

This clonotype appeared a few times. The rearrangement links TRBV6-5 to TRBJ2-1; perhaps TRBD1 as D (6 bases). This CDR3 region has 13 residues. V was trimmed by 4 bases and J by 8 bases, leaving 12 bases between them. The germline V gene encodes CDR1 MNHEY and CDR2 SVGAGI. The CDR3 bases are TGTGCCAGCAGTTCACAGGACAGTGATGAGCAGTTCTTC. Translated: CASSSQDSDEQFF.

The sample holds many counts of this clonotype. The rearrangement uses TRBV11-1 and TRBJ2-3; TRBD2 aligns across 14 bases. This CDR3 is 16 amino acids long. Germline CDR1 and CDR2: SGHAT and FQDESV (reference sequence). V gave up 5 bases and J gave up 4 bases; unmatched junction bases: 5. The CDR3 protein is CASSMTSGGAADTQYF. As DNA, the CDR3 is TGTGCCAGCAGCATGACTAGCGGGGGGGCCGCAGATACGCAGTATTTT. Looking up the rest from reference TRBV11-1 and TRBJ2-3 gives the full variable domain: EAEVAQSPRYKITEKSQAVAFWCDPISGHATLYWYRQILGQGPELLVQFQDESVVDDSQLPKDRFSAERLKGVDSTLKIQPAELGDSAMYLCASSMTSGGAADTQYFGPGTRLTVL.

V usage is TRBV4-3 and J usage is TRBJ2-2, with TRBD1 identical over 7 bases. The J segment lost 0 bases and the V segment lost 0 bases, leaving 16 bases of the junction unmatched. Germline assignment: CDR1 LGHNA and CDR2 YSLEER. This CDR3 has 21 residues. DNA for the CDR3: TGCGCCAGCAGCCAAGATCGGGCAGGGGGAGATATTTATCCGAACACCGGGGAGCTGTTTTTT. It encodes CASSQDRAGGDIYPNTGELFF.

The chain combines TRBV6-2 or TRBV6-3 with TRBJ2-1, with D maybe TRBD2 (5 bases). The CDR3 contains 12 residues. V lost 2 bases, J lost 10 bases, and 9 bases lay in between. Germline V gives CDR1 MNHEY, CDR2 SVGEGT. The CDR3 DNA follows: TGTGCCAGCAGTTACGAAGCGGCCGAGCAGTTCTTC. It yields the protein CASSYEAAEQFF.

This clonotype was counted only a few times. The genes are TRBV6-2 or TRBV6-3 and TRBJ2-3, with D perhaps TRBD1 (7 bases). Trimming shortened V by 3 bases and J by 5 bases, and 15 bases separated the two germline ends. Germline CDR1 MNHEY, CDR2 SVGEGT. This CDR3 is built from 15 residues. CDR3 DNA sequence: TGTGCCAGCAGTTATCCGACAGGGAGGAAAGATACGCAGTATTTT. This codes for CASSYPTGRKDTQYF.

This clonotype has only a few counts. CDR3 loop: CASSYSIRASGYTF. The DNA of the CDR3 is TGTGCCAGCAGTTACTCGATCAGGGCTTCTGGCTACACCTTC. The chain employs TRBV6-5 and TRBJ1-2; D may be TRBD1 (5 bases). There are 14 residues in the CDR3. Germline CDR1 is MNHEY and CDR2 is SVGAGI. V was pared by 0 bases and J by 7 bases, with 12 bases between.

The chain carries TRBV2 and TRBJ1-6; D is possibly TRBD1 (6 bases). The CDR3 runs 15 residues. Germline V gene lookup returns CDR1 SNHLY and CDR2 FYNNEI. Trimming pared 4 bases from V and 8 bases from J, leaving 15 bases between. CDR3 amino acids: CASSAYTGIDSPLHF. The CDR3 DNA reads as TGTGCCAGCAGTGCCTATACAGGGATCGATTCACCCCTCCACTTT.

The chain combines TRBV2 with TRBJ1-2, with a tentative D call TRBD1 (6 bases). Germline V gene data show CDR1 as SNHLY and CDR2 as FYNNEI. The CDR3 extends over 13 amino acids. V was trimmed by 1 base and J by 7 bases, leaving 10 bases between them. CDR3 coding DNA: TGTGCCAGCAGTGAAGGTGGGGGGGCTGGCTACACCTTC. The encoded protein is CASSEGGGAGYTF.

This clonotype came up a few times. This chain uses TRBV28 with TRBJ2-1; 10 nucleotides line up with TRBD2. This CDR3 contains 18 residues. The germline gives CDR1 MDHEN, CDR2 SYDVKM. J lost 2 bases, V lost 6 bases, and 13 bases had no gene match. CDR3 loop: CASSHSVILAGAYNEQFF. The CDR3 nucleotides are TGTGCCAGCAGCCACTCGGTTATCCTAGCGGGGGCCTACAATGAGCAGTTCTTC.

CDR3 residues: CASTYFGGTDTQYF. The CDR3 bases are TGTGCCAGCACCTATTTCGGTGGTACAGATACGCAGTATTTT. The V gene is TRBV12-3 or TRBV12-4, the J gene TRBJ2-3; D is unresolved. The V end was cut by 7 bases, the J end by 3 bases, with 14 bases between. The CDR3 spans 14 residues.

In its sample, this clonotype ranks as medium-sized. The V gene is TRBV12-3 or TRBV12-4, the J gene TRBJ1-1; D is unresolved. The CDR3 is 12 residues long. V gave up 6 bases and J gave up 5 bases, with 10 bases separating them. The CDR3 nucleotides are TGTGCCAGCAGCTTACTAGGGACTGAAGCTTTCTTT. Translating gives CASSLLGTEAFF.

This clonotype was recorded at least ten times. The chain carries TRBV7-2 and TRBJ2-3; possible D gene TRBD2, 6 bases. Trimming pared 5 bases from V and 6 bases from J, leaving 18 bases between. From germline, CDR1 is SGHTA and CDR2 FQGNSA. This CDR3 comprises 15 residues. CDR3 protein: CASSQRGLLADTQYF. The CDR3 DNA reads as TGTGCCAGCAGCCAACGTGGACTACTGGCGGATACGCAGTATTTT.